This TCR beta chain stems from a study of T cells in Graves' hyperthyroidism and ophthalmopathy. Study-wide results and limits: In blood, most of the thyroid clonotypes expanded above 0.001 were also present.

Template material for amplifying TCR beta CDR3 regions consisted of RNA transcripts. First-round RT-PCR targeting the TCR CDR3 was performed with the HTBI primer set. Using its own MiXCR run on the multiplex PCR reads, TCRdb lists one record per CDR3 protein. The sample comprises roughly 650,000 distinct CDR3 sequences, approximately 16% of which are singletons, and more than 3% rests with the top ten. This clonotype was seen a single time. Its antigen is undetermined. Investigators excluded patients with uncontrolled infection, other autoimmune disease, pregnancy or lactation. Germline assignment: CDR1 MGHRA and CDR2 YSYEKL. This CDR3 is built from 14 residues. Trimming stripped 1 base from V and 10 bases from J, with 16 bases between.

The source of this sequence is a woman aged 40 to 50 with Graves' ophthalmopathy. The rearrangement joins TRBV4-1 to TRBJ1-1; no clear D gene. Sequenced material: blood. The chain's CDR3 is CASSQVGGGLVAFF. DNA of the CDR3: TGCGCCAGCAGCCAAGTCGGAGGCGGGCTTGTAGCTTTCTTT.